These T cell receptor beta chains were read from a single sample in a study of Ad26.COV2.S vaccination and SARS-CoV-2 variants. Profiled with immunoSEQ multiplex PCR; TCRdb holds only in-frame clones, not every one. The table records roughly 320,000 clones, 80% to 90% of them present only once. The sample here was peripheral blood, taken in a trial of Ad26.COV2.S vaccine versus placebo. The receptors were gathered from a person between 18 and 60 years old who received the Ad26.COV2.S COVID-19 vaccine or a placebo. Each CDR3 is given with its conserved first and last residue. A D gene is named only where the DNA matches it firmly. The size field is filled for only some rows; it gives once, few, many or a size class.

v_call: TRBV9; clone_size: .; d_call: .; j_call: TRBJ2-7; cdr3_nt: TGTGCCAGCAGCGCCTCCCCCACTAGCGAGCAGTACTTC; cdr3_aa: CASSASPTSEQYF
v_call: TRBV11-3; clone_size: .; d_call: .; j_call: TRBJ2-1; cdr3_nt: TGTGCCAGCAGCTCGTCCAGAAGCAGCAATGAGCAGTTCTTC; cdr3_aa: CASSSSRSSNEQFF
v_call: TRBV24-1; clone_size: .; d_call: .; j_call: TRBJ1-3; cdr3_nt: TGTGCCACCAGTGATCCCCGGCCCGGCCGGATTTTTTTCTGTGGAAACACCATATATTTT; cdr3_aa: CATSDPRPGRIFFCGNTIYF
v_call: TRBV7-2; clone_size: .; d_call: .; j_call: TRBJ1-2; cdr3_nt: TGTGCCAGCAGCTTAACAGAGGACTATGGCTACACCTTC; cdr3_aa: CASSLTEDYGYTF
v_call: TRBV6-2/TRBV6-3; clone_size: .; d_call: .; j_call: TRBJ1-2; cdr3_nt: TGTGCCAGCAGCCAGGTACGCGGAACGGGCTACACCTTC; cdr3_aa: CASSQVRGTGYTF
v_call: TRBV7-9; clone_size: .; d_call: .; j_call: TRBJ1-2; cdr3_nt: TGTGCCAGCAGCTTGGGGGGACTAAGTTATGGCTACACCTTC; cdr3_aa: CASSLGGLSYGYTF
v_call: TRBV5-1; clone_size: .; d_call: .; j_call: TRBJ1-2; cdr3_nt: TGCGCCAGCAGCCTGGCGGGGGACTATGGCTACACCTTC; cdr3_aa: CASSLAGDYGYTF
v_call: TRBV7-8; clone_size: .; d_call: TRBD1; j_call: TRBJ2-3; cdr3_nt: TGTGCCAGCAGCCCATCCCGACAGGGACACACAGATACGCAGTATTTT; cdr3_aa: CASSPSRQGHTDTQYF
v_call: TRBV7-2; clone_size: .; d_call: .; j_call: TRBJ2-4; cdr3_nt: TGTGCCAGCAGCCCGAGGGCAGGTGTCCAGTACTTC; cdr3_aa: CASSPRAGVQYF
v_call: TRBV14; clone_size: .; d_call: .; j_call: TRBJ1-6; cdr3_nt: TGTGCCAGTTCGTCGAGCAATAATTCACCCCTCCACTTT; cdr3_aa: CASSSSNNSPLHF
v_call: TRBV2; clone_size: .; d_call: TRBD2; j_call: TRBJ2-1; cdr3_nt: TGTGCCGGTCGGCGGGGGGGCTACAATGAGCAGTTCTTC; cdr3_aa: CAGRRGGYNEQFF
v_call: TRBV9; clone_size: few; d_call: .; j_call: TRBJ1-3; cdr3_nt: TGTGCCAGCAGCGTAGAGGTGAGGACCTCTGGAAACACCATATATTTT; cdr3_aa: CASSVEVRTSGNTIYF
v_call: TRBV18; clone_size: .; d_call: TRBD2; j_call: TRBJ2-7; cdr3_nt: TGTGCCGGCTCACCAATCTCCTTGCCTGTCGGGCTAGCGGGGGGTTACGAGCAGTACTTC; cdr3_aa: CAGSPISLPVGLAGGYEQYF
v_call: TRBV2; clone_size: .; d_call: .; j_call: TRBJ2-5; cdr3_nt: TGTGCCAGCAGTGACCTCCTAGGCACCGAGACCCAGTACTTC; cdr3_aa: CASSDLLGTETQYF
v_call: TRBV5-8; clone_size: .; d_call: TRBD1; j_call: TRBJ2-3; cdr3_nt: TGTGCCAGCAGCTTGGGGGACAGGGGTGGCACAGATACGCAGTATTTT; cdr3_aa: CASSLGDRGGTDTQYF